These 20 T cell receptor beta chains came from one sample sequenced in a study of Ad26.COV2.S vaccination and SARS-CoV-2 variants. Profiling relied on immunoSEQ multiplex PCR, and the TCRdb table lists in-frame clones only, not all of them. The sample consists of 400,000 to 500,000 clones, roughly 90% of them appearing once. This sample's treatment: 15 to 20 received Ad26.COV2.S at low or high dose, single or two shots; a few received placebo; per-sample allocation not given. Repertoires come from day 63 after the first vaccine or placebo injection. The sample here was peripheral blood, taken in a trial of Ad26.COV2.S vaccine versus placebo. These receptors came from a person aged 18-60 years who received the Ad26.COV2.S COVID-19 vaccine or a placebo.

This rearrangement joins TRBV4-1 to TRBJ1-4, with D tentatively TRBD1 (5 bases). V was shortened by 5 bases and J by 4 bases, with 11 bases between the two germline ends. This CDR3 has 14 residues. The germline V gene encodes CDR1 MGHRA and CDR2 YSYEKL. CDR3 in DNA: TGCGCCAGCAGCGTGGGGCCTATTAATGAAAAACTGTTTTTT. Translation: CASSVGPINEKLFF.

The CDR3 loop reads CASSLWDRVTQETQYF. The DNA of the CDR3 is TGTGCCAGCAGTTTATGGGACAGGGTTACTCAAGAGACCCAGTACTTC. V and J are TRBV28 and TRBJ2-5; TRBD1 matches at 8 bases. The germline CDR1 and CDR2 sequences are MDHEN and SYDVKM. The length of the CDR3 is 16 residues. V lost 0 bases, J lost 2 bases, and 5 bases stayed unmatched. Combining the CDR3 with reference TRBV28 and TRBJ2-5 gives the whole variable domain DVKVTQSSRYLVKRTGEKVFLECVQDMDHENMFWYRQDPGLGLRLIYFSYDVKMKEKGDIPEGYSVSREKKERFSLILESASTNQTSMYLCASSLWDRVTQETQYFGPGTRLLVL.

The J gene is TRBJ2-7, the V gene TRBV12-3 or TRBV12-4; D unresolved. Trimming stripped 3 bases from V and 4 bases from J, with 10 bases between. The CDR3 sequence is 13 residues long. In nucleotides, the CDR3 is TGTGCCAGCAGTTTTAATATGGGGTACGAGCAGTACTTC. Encoded protein: CASSFNMGYEQYF.

This chain links TRBV2 with TRBJ2-1, with TRBD2 as a possible D gene (6 bases). This CDR3 is 15 amino acids long. Trimming shortened V by 5 bases and J by 3 bases, and 14 bases separated the two germline ends. CDR1 is SNHLY, CDR2 FYNNEI, per germline. CDR3 DNA sequence: TGTGCCAGCAGTCTGGAGGGAACAAGCTACAATGAGCAGTTCTTC. Encoded protein: CASSLEGTSYNEQFF.

The rearrangement uses TRBV27 and TRBJ2-1, with D perhaps TRBD2 (6 bases). This CDR3 is built from 13 residues. V lost 2 bases, J lost 6 bases, and 8 bases lay in between. Germline CDR1 is MNHEY and CDR2 is SMNVEV (reference sequence). The CDR3 DNA reads TGTGCCAGCAGTTTACTAGCGCCCAATGAGCAGTTCTTC. Its protein product is CASSLLAPNEQFF.

This clone has only a few counts. The V and J genes are TRBV5-4 and TRBJ2-1; perhaps TRBD2 as D (7 bases). The V end was cut by 2 bases, the J end by 1 base, with 13 bases between. The CDR3 has 16 amino acids. Germline V gives CDR1 SGHNT, CDR2 YYREEE (reference sequence). In DNA, the CDR3 is TGTGCCAGCAGCTTCGGGGGGCGGGGTTCCTACAATGAGCAGTTCTTC. This sequence encodes CASSFGGRGSYNEQFF.

J is TRBJ1-4 and V is TRBV28; the match to TRBD1 covers 8 bases. From germline, CDR1 is MDHEN and CDR2 SYDVKM. J was trimmed by 3 bases and V by 8 bases; bases with no gene match: 2. The CDR3 is 13 residues long. The DNA for the CDR3 is TGTGCCAGCTTGGACAGGGCTAATGAAAAACTGTTTTTT. Translating it yields CASLDRANEKLFF.

V is TRBV11-2 and J is TRBJ2-1; 7 bases fit TRBD1. The CDR3 has 14 amino acids. The germline V gene encodes CDR1 SGHAT and CDR2 FQNNGV. After removal of 5 bases from V and 6 bases from J, the junction contained 7 bases not matched to a gene. The CDR3 DNA reads TGTGCCAGCAGCCACGACAGGGCGGGCAATGAGCAGTTCTTC. This sequence encodes CASSHDRAGNEQFF.

The rearrangement uses TRBV10-3 and TRBJ2-1; D is unclear. Germline lookup yields CDR1 ENHRY and CDR2 SYGVKD. This CDR3 spans 12 amino acids. V lost 6 bases and J 6 bases, leaving 9 bases between the germline ends. The CDR3 nucleotides are TGTGCCATCAGGGGTCAGACCAATGAGCAGTTCTTC. Residues: CAIRGQTNEQFF.

This clone was seen once. The chain combines TRBV4-1 with TRBJ2-5; 14 bases fit TRBD2. Trimming cost V 3 bases and J 2 bases; bases outside gene matches: 5. CDR3 length equals 17 residues. Germline values: CDR1 MGHRA, CDR2 YSYEKL. The CDR3 here is CASSQVRTSGGQETQYF. The CDR3 region has the DNA TGCGCCAGCAGCCAGGTCCGGACTAGCGGGGGGCAAGAGACCCAGTACTTC.

The chain joins TRBV7-2 to TRBJ2-5; D unresolved. The CDR3 spans 17 residues. With 2 bases removed from V and 2 bases from J, the gap between germline ends came to 18 bases. Germline lookup yields CDR1 SGHTA and CDR2 FQGNSA. The CDR3 spells CASSLIASPSLQETQYF. The CDR3, as DNA: TGTGCCAGCAGCTTAATCGCCAGCCCATCTTTACAAGAGACCCAGTACTTC.

This clone occurred once. J is TRBJ1-2 and V is TRBV27; 7 bases map to TRBD1. This CDR3 comprises 16 residues. Looked up from germline, CDR1 is MNHEY and CDR2 is SMNVEV (reference sequence). The J segment lost 4 bases and the V segment lost 0 bases, leaving 8 bases of the junction unmatched. CDR3 residues: CASSLSRGDRVYGYTF. The DNA of the CDR3 is TGTGCCAGCAGTTTATCGAGGGGGGACAGAGTCTATGGCTACACCTTC.

This clone was seen just once. The chain uses TRBV6-5 and TRBJ2-1; maybe TRBD2 (7 bases). CDR3 length: 14 residues. Germline-derived CDR1 and CDR2 are MNHEY and SVGAGI. The V gene lost 7 bases and the J gene lost 6 bases, with 16 bases spanning the gap. CDR3 residues: CASMAGARGNEQFF. The CDR3 bases are TGTGCCAGCATGGCGGGGGCCCGGGGCAATGAGCAGTTCTTC.

The chain recombines TRBV19 with TRBJ1-2; 7 nucleotides agree with TRBD1. Per the germline V gene, CDR1 is LNHDA and CDR2 is SQIVND (reference sequence). Trimming took 4 bases from V and 1 from J; bases not matched to a gene: 12. This CDR3 spans 17 amino acids. Here the CDR3 reads CASSTTSGQQINYGYTF. The CDR3 region has the DNA TGTGCCAGTAGTACGACATCGGGACAGCAAATTAACTATGGCTACACCTTC.

This chain connects TRBV30 to TRBJ2-3; D call uncertain. CDR3 length equals 14 residues. V dropped 0 bases and J dropped 4 bases, with 11 bases sitting between them. The germline gives CDR1 GTSNPN, CDR2 SVGIG (reference sequence). Here the CDR3 DNA reads TGTGCCTGGAGTGTCGGCAGGAGTCCAGATACGCAGTATTTT. Translation gives CAWSVGRSPDTQYF.

The V call is TRBV9, the J call TRBJ2-7; TRBD2 agrees at 7 bases. Germline V CDR1 and CDR2: SGDLS, YYNGEE. The CDR3 is made up of 15 amino acids. Germline trimming cut 1 base from V and 3 bases from J; bases unmatched to any gene: 7. The CDR3: CASSVMSGAIYEQYF. Here the CDR3 DNA reads TGTGCCAGCAGCGTAATGAGCGGGGCGATCTACGAGCAGTACTTC.

The chain has TRBV9 and TRBJ1-4; TRBD1 aligns across 9 bases. The CDR3 extends over 14 amino acids. CDR1 and CDR2 from the germline V gene are SGDLS and YYNGEE. V was clipped by 5 bases and J by 5 bases; unmatched bases: 4. The chain's CDR3 is CASSKGQGNEKLFF. The CDR3 nucleotides are TGTGCCAGCAGTAAGGGACAGGGAAATGAAAAACTGTTTTTT.

The V and J genes are TRBV24-1 and TRBJ1-5; D not resolved. Germline-derived CDR1 and CDR2 are KGHDR and SFDVKD. The CDR3 contains 13 residues. Between the trimmed V and J ends, which lost 1 base and 10 bases, there was a span of 10 bases. The CDR3 coding sequence is TGTGCCACCAGTGATTTTCGGGGAGGCCCCCAGCATTTT. This gives the protein CATSDFRGGPQHF.

This chain uses TRBV7-2 with TRBJ2-1, with 14 bases fitting TRBD2. This CDR3 region has 16 residues. Germline CDR1 SGHTA, CDR2 FQGNSA. The J segment lost 10 bases and the V segment lost 5 bases, leaving 10 bases of the junction unmatched. CDR3 protein: CASSGLTSGGAREQFF. In DNA, the CDR3 is TGTGCCAGCAGCGGGTTGACTAGCGGGGGGGCCCGGGAGCAGTTCTTC.

This clone came up a few times. In the same sample, other DNA sequences code for this CDR3. This chain joins TRBV19 and TRBJ1-3; D gene ambiguous. The germline V gene encodes CDR1 LNHDA and CDR2 SQIVND (reference sequence). V lost 5 bases and J 0 bases, leaving 8 bases between the germline ends. The CDR3 runs 14 residues. CDR3 protein: CASSPRSSGNTIYF. The CDR3 bases are TGTGCCAGTAGTCCTCGTTCCTCTGGAAACACCATATATTTT.